This T cell receptor beta chain is from a study of EBV T-cell therapy then PD-1 blockade in nasopharyngeal carcinoma (dated by TCRdb to the early 2020s). The treatment or condition tag for this specimen amounts to: AdE1-LMPpoly-expanded autologous EBV-specific T-cell therapy followed by anti-PD-1 nivolumab. CDR3 length: 16 amino acids, cysteine to phenylalanine. The entry retains the CDR3 DNA only, 48 bases that are in frame from base 1. According to the germline V gene, CDR1 reads MNHEY and CDR2 reads SVGAGI. Germline trimming: 2 bases from V, 1 base from J; junction bases outside gene matches: 5. Notes on this clone: Its antigen is not yet known. Base qualities are not provided; no much larger clone lies one nucleotide away.

Genomic DNA was extracted from sorted cells using the Qiagen DNeasy Kit. The immunoSEQ platform was used for deep sequencing of the TCR beta chain. Per the authors' processing: The immunoSEQ Analyzer software was used to analyze the repertoire data. This immuneACCESS table, as held by TCRdb, lists in-frame sequences with V and J called but not all clones. Of the missing ones, under half trace to an unresolved V gene in checked studies; the others have no known cause. D and trimming come from the DNA, and the V and J calls and clone size come from that table. This sample lists roughly 16,000 clones; over 80% were detected once. The ten most abundant clones make up under 30% of the sample.

The chain is assembled from TRBV6-5 and TRBJ2-3, with TRBD1 identical over 8 junction bases. The sample here was CD8+ T cells from blood, taken at day 0 from a patient whose treatment included autologous EBV-specific T cells and nivolumab. This clonotype was obtained from a middle-aged man with nasopharyngeal carcinoma. The CDR3 reads CASSYPPGQGTDTQYF. The nucleotides read TGTGCCAGCAGTTACCCGCCGGGACAGGGCACAGATACGCAGTATTTT.